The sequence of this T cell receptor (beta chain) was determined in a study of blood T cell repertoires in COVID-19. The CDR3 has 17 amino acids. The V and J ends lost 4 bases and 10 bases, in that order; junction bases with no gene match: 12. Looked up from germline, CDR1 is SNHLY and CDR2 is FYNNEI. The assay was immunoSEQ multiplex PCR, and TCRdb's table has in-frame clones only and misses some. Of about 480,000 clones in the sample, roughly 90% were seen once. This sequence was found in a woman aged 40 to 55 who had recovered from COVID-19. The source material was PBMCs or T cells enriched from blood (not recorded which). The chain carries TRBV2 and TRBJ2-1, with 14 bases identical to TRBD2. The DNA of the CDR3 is TGTGCCAGCAGTGCACAGACCGGGACTAGCGGGAGCCACGAGCAGTTCTTC. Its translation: CASSAQTGTSGSHEQFF.